The 26 T cell receptor beta chains reported below all come from one sample, sequenced in a study of metastatic and nonmetastatic thyroid tumors. MiXCR was used by TCRdb to re-call the PCR reads. The sample holds around 41,000 clones; 25% to 35% are singletons and the top ten take almost 10%. Before thyroid surgery, none of the patients had received any treatment. The sample comprised blood. The receptors shown here come from a male donor with papillary thyroid cancer or a benign thyroid nodule (not recorded which). Some clones in this sample may be carry-over from other donors' samples.

The rearrangement links TRBV11-2 to TRBJ2-3, with TRBD2 matching 11 bases. This CDR3 contains 16 residues. Looked up from germline, CDR1 is SGHAT and CDR2 is FQNNGV. The V segment lost 3 bases and the J segment 5 bases; nucleotides outside the gene matches: 7. CDR3: CASSFSSGRSKDTQYF. CDR3 in DNA: TGTGCCAGCAGCTTTTCTAGCGGGAGGTCGAAAGATACGCAGTATTTT.

This clone was picked up many times. The V and J genes are TRBV28 and TRBJ2-3; tentative D call: TRBD2 (6 bases). This CDR3 is built from 19 residues. V lost 5 bases and J lost 2, with 26 bases in between. The germline V gene encodes CDR1 MDHEN and CDR2 SYDVKM. In DNA, the CDR3 is TGTGCCAGCAGTAGCCGGCTCCGCGGAGTGGGACTCTACACAGATACGCAGTATTTT. It specifies CASSSRLRGVGLYTDTQYF.

In this sample, this clone turned up many times. The same CDR3 can be traced to other DNA sequences in this sample. The rearrangement uses TRBV5-1 and TRBJ2-3; 13 nucleotides match TRBD2. CDR3 length: 16 amino acids. After removal of 4 bases from V and 3 bases from J, the junction contained 5 bases not matched to a gene. Germline CDR1 reads SGHRS; CDR2 reads YFSETQ. The DNA for the CDR3 is TGCGCCAGCAGCACCGGGACTAGCGGGGAAACAGATACGCAGTATTTT. Its translation is CASSTGTSGETDTQYF. The variable domain in full, completed from reference TRBV5-1 and TRBJ2-3, reads KAGVTQTPRYLIKTRGQQVTLSCSPISGHRSVSWYQQTPGQGLQFLFEYFSETQRNKGNFPGRFSGRQFSNSRSEMNVSTLELGDSALYLCASSTGTSGETDTQYFGPGTRLTVL.

Ten or more counts support this clone. The genes are TRBV7-6 and TRBJ1-2; D not resolved. The V end was cut by 1 base, the J end by 6 bases, with 12 bases between. The CDR3 totals 14 residues. The germline V gene encodes CDR1 SGHVS and CDR2 FNYEAQ. CDR3 coding DNA: TGTGCCAGCAGCTTAGGAGGAGGACTGAATGGCTACACCTTC. Its protein is CASSLGGGLNGYTF.

This clone has only a few counts. The J gene is TRBJ2-7, the V gene TRBV27, with D unclear. Between the trimmed V and J ends, which lost 3 bases and 3 bases, there was a span of 9 bases. Per the germline V gene, CDR1 is MNHEY and CDR2 is SMNVEV (reference sequence). The CDR3 length is 13 residues. The CDR3: CASSFQHSYEQYF. CDR3 nucleotides: TGTGCCAGCAGTTTCCAACACAGCTACGAGCAGTACTTC.

This clone was found a few times. The rearrangement uses TRBV6-2 or TRBV6-3 and TRBJ2-7; 7 positions match TRBD2. This CDR3 region has 19 residues. Germline V CDR1 and CDR2: MNHEY, SVGEGT. After removal of 3 bases from V and 1 base from J, the junction contained 18 bases not matched to a gene. CDR3 coding DNA: TGTGCCAGCAGTTATGAATCCCGTACAGCGGGACTTTTTTCCTACGAGCAGTACTTC. Protein product: CASSYESRTAGLFSYEQYF.

The V gene is TRBV20-1, the J gene TRBJ1-5; TRBD1 matches 7 bases. From germline, CDR1 is DFQATT and CDR2 SNEGSKA (reference sequence). The CDR3 runs 14 residues. Unmatched junction bases numbered 4, after V lost 1 base and J lost 4 bases. CDR3 amino acids: CSARVGTANQPQHF. DNA for the CDR3: TGCAGTGCTAGAGTCGGGACAGCTAATCAGCCCCAGCATTTT.

In its sample, this clone was seen many times. The rearrangement uses TRBV30 and TRBJ1-4; TRBD1 might be the D (6 bases). This CDR3 is 12 amino acids long. Germline CDR1 is GTSNPN and CDR2 is SVGIG (reference sequence). The V end was cut by 7 bases, the J end by 6 bases, with 12 bases between. CDR3 sequence: CASGQQYEKLFF. CDR3 sequence (DNA): TGTGCCTCCGGACAGCAGTATGAAAAACTGTTTTTT.

Concerning this clone: The CDR3 end shows no conserved phenylalanine or tryptophan, and so a read error is likely. The V call is TRBV15, the J call TRBJ2-5; D possibly matches TRBD1 or TRBD2 (6 bases each). This CDR3 is 15 amino acids long. Per germline, CDR1 LNHNV and CDR2 YYDKDF (reference sequence). V was shortened by 4 bases and J by 1 base, with 13 bases between the two germline ends. CDR3 DNA: TGTGCCACCAGCATAGGAGGGGGGACCCAAGAGACCCAGTACTGC. This encodes CATSIGGGTQETQYC.

The chain is built from TRBV11-2 and TRBJ2-3, with 8 bases that match TRBD2. CDR1 SGHAT and CDR2 FQNNGV come from the germline V gene. This CDR3 contains 15 residues. The ends lost 5 bases at V and 4 bases at J; junction bases unmatched: 8. CDR3 sequence reads: CASSAGTRGADTQYF. As DNA, the CDR3 is TGTGCCAGCAGCGCCGGGACTAGGGGGGCAGATACGCAGTATTTT.

The chain recombines TRBV9 with TRBJ2-1; 7 nucleotides line up with TRBD1. CDR3 size: 16 residues. Germline V lookup: CDR1 SGDLS, CDR2 YYNGEE. The V and J ends lost 3 bases and 0 bases, in that order; junction bases with no gene match: 6. CDR3 DNA sequence: TGTGCCAGCAGCGGGGCGACAGGGTCCTCCTACAATGAGCAGTTCTTC. Translating gives CASSGATGSSYNEQFF.

A single count supports this clone. The chain recombines TRBV30 with TRBJ2-1; D ambiguous. This CDR3 spans 11 amino acids. Trimming pared 0 bases from V and 10 bases from J, leaving 7 bases between. Germline CDR1 and CDR2: GTSNPN and SVGIG (reference sequence). This CDR3 reads CAWSVTREQFF. The CDR3 DNA reads TGTGCCTGGAGTGTAACACGCGAGCAGTTCTTC.

The V gene is TRBV7-2, the J gene TRBJ1-3; 8 nucleotides line up with TRBD1. V shed 8 bases, J shed 4 bases, and the junction held 4 bases outside the gene matches. Germline-derived CDR1 and CDR2 are SGHTA and FQGNSA. The CDR3 runs to 13 residues. The CDR3 DNA reads as TGTGCCAGCGCGGACAGGGTAGGAAACACCATATATTTT. This translates into CASADRVGNTIYF.

This clone was found a few times. This chain uses TRBV6-1 with TRBJ1-2, with D uncertain. This CDR3 spans 14 amino acids. CDR1 is MNHNS, CDR2 SASEGT, per germline. V lost 3 bases and J lost 3, with 11 bases in between. In nucleotides, the CDR3 is TGTGCCAGCAGTGAGACGGTTCTAGACTATGGCTACACCTTC. Its protein product is CASSETVLDYGYTF.

This clone showed up many times. This sequence may be a read error, since a much larger clone differs from it by one base. This chain connects TRBV19 to TRBJ2-3, with D tentatively TRBD1 (6 bases). The germline V and J ends were trimmed by 8 bases and 7 bases, with 22 bases remaining between them. This CDR3 region has 15 residues. The germline CDR1 and CDR2 sequences are LNHDA and SQIVND (reference sequence). The CDR3 DNA is TGTGCCAGTCGGCACACTACAGGGACCGCAAATACGCAGTATTTT. Its protein is CASRHTTGTANTQYF.

This clone was observed many times. The V gene is TRBV12-3 or TRBV12-4, the J gene TRBJ2-2; D is uncertain. V lost 3 bases to trimming and J lost 4 bases, with 12 bases between them. This CDR3 region has 15 residues. Written as DNA, the CDR3 is TGTGCCAGCAGTTTGCGCTATTCTACCACCGGGGAGCTGTTTTTT. Translated: CASSLRYSTTGELFF.

This clone was seen repeatedly, ten times or more. The V call is TRBV7-9, the J call TRBJ2-3; D is uncertain. The CDR3 covers 16 residues. Germline-derived CDR1 and CDR2 are SEHNR and FQNEAQ (reference sequence). Trimming cost V 1 base and J 0 bases, with 11 bases left between them. CDR3 amino acids: CASSLESFGSTDTQYF. CDR3 sequence (DNA): TGTGCCAGCAGCTTAGAGTCTTTCGGGAGCACAGATACGCAGTATTTT.

This sequence joins TRBV6-1 and TRBJ1-2; tentatively, D is TRBD1 (6 bases). CDR3 length equals 14 residues. V lost 7 bases to trimming and J lost 8 bases, with 20 bases between them. CDR1 is MNHNS and CDR2 is SASEGT in the germline V gene. In DNA, the CDR3 is TGTGCCAGCACCTATATACAGGGTCGGCGAGGCTACACCTTC. It is translated as CASTYIQGRRGYTF.

This clone has only one observation. Additional DNA sequences in this sample encode the identical CDR3. The rearrangement links TRBV2 to TRBJ2-7, with D possibly called TRBD1 or TRBD2 (7 bases each). V lost 7 bases and J lost 2, with 24 bases in between. CDR1 is SNHLY, CDR2 FYNNEI, per germline. This CDR3 contains 17 residues. This CDR3 reads CASIRGGGGLSTYEQYF. In nucleotides, the CDR3 is TGTGCCAGCATCCGAGGGGGAGGGGGCCTATCCACCTACGAGCAGTACTTC.

This clone was seen at least ten times. This sample also contains other DNA sequences that code for the same CDR3. V is TRBV6-4 and J is TRBJ2-1; possible D gene TRBD1, 6 bases. The CDR3 runs 14 residues. Germline CDR1 reads MRHNA; CDR2 reads SNTAGT. The V gene lost 3 bases and the J gene lost 6 bases, with 12 bases spanning the gap. CDR3 DNA sequence: TGTGCCAGCAGTGATCAGGCAGGGGCCAATGAGCAGTTCTTC. Its translation: CASSDQAGANEQFF.

The gene calls are TRBV6-2 or TRBV6-3 and TRBJ1-1; tentative D call: TRBD1 (6 bases). The CDR3 runs to 16 residues. Germline V CDR1 and CDR2: MNHEY, SVGEGT. V dropped 0 bases and J dropped 5 bases, with 16 bases sitting between them. CDR3 in DNA: TGTGCCAGCAGTTACTCGGACAGTCCCGCTAGGACTGAAGCTTTCTTT. Residues: CASSYSDSPARTEAFF.

As concerns this clone: A read error may produce the germline difference seen at one junction end. The chain uses TRBV20-1 and TRBJ2-3, with D possibly being TRBD2 (6 bases). From germline, CDR1 is DFQATT and CDR2 SNEGSKA (reference sequence). This CDR3 spans 15 amino acids. Here the CDR3 DNA reads TGCAGTGCAAGAGCGGGCGGGATATTGCGAGATACGCAGTATTTT. Protein product: CSARAGGILRDTQYF.

Comments on this clone: The junction does not match germline at one end; this may be a read error. The genes are TRBV6-5 and TRBJ2-5; D tentatively fits TRBD1 or TRBD2 (6 bases each). CDR3 length: 16 amino acids. The germline V gene encodes CDR1 MNHEY and CDR2 SVGAGI. The CDR3 loop reads CASSYSVTRGRETRYF. The CDR3 coding sequence is TGTGCCAGCAGTTACTCCGTTACACGGGGGCGCGAGACCCGGTACTTC.

This clone was seen ten or more times. V is TRBV5-1 and J is TRBJ2-5; 8 bases line up with TRBD2. Looked up from germline, CDR1 is SGHRS and CDR2 is YFSETQ. The CDR3 loop spans 17 amino acids. J gave up 5 bases and V 4 bases, and 16 bases lay outside the gene matches. CDR3 protein: CASSLGVAGPPRETQYF. CDR3 DNA sequence: TGCGCCAGCAGCCTCGGGGTAGCGGGACCACCCAGGGAGACCCAGTACTTC. The full variable domain, with the rest looked up from reference TRBV5-1 and TRBJ2-5, is KAGVTQTPRYLIKTRGQQVTLSCSPISGHRSVSWYQQTPGQGLQFLFEYFSETQRNKGNFPGRFSGRQFSNSRSEMNVSTLELGDSALYLCASSLGVAGPPRETQYFGPGTRLLVL.

The sample holds a few counts of this clone. This chain links TRBV20-1 with TRBJ2-3; 11 bases map to TRBD2. The germline gives CDR1 DFQATT, CDR2 SNEGSKA (reference sequence). With 5 bases clipped from V and 8 bases from J, the junction kept 6 bases outside the gene matches. The CDR3 runs 13 residues. The CDR3 DNA sequence: TGCAGTGCTCGACTAGCGGGAACGGGTACGCAGTATTTT. As protein: CSARLAGTGTQYF.

This clone was found many times. This chain links TRBV20-1 with TRBJ1-1, with 7 bases fitting TRBD1. Germline CDR1 reads DFQATT; CDR2 reads SNEGSKA (reference sequence). The CDR3 is 14 residues long. The trim removed 1 base at V and 4 bases at J, leaving 6 bases unmatched. CDR3 coding DNA: TGCAGTGCTAGAGGAGACAGGGACGTCACTGAAGCTTTCTTT. Its protein product is CSARGDRDVTEAFF.